A selection of T cell receptor beta chains follows, all from one sample in a study of shared clonotypes between healthy human individuals. Using immunoSEQ multiplex PCR, the repertoire was profiled, and TCRdb retains in-frame clones only, with some absent. The sample carries roughly 2,300,000 clones, around 92% recorded once. Sequencing was performed on naive CD4+ T cells from PBMCs. The receptors shown here come from a man younger than 35 in good health. Some clones in this sample may be carry-over from other donors' samples. Both conserved end residues are part of each CDR3. Each record gives: J gene, V gene, D gene, clone size, CDR3 DNA, CDR3 protein. D genes are given only for firm matches. The size of a clone is reported for some rows only, either as once, few or many, or as a class for expanded clones.

>TRBJ1-5|TRBV15|.|.
TGTGCCACCAGCCATGGACTGCAAAATCAGCCCCAGCATTTT
CATSHGLQNQPQHF
>TRBJ2-5|TRBV18|.|.
TGTGCCAGCTCACGTTCAGAGACGGAGACCCAGTACTTC
CASSRSETETQYF
>TRBJ2-1|TRBV5-6|TRBD1|.
TGTGCCAGCAGCTTGGAACAGGGGGCGGACTACAATGAGCAGTTCTTC
CASSLEQGADYNEQFF
>TRBJ2-2|TRBV2|.|.
TGTGCCAGCACGGGAGGACCAGGGGGTGGCGGGGAGCTGTTTTTT
CASTGGPGGGGELFF
>TRBJ1-5|TRBV28|TRBD1|.
TGTGCCAGCAGCTCCAGGACAGGGGGCCAGCCCCAGCATTTT
CASSSRTGGQPQHF
>TRBJ2-3|TRBV5-6|.|.
TGTGCCAGCAGCCCCGGCGGGGGCGGCGCAGATACGCAGTATTTT
CASSPGGGGADTQYF
>TRBJ2-7|TRBV28|TRBD1|.
TGTGCCAGCAGTTTATGGGGACCGGGACAGGGGGCCTACGAGCAGTACTTC
CASSLWGPGQGAYEQYF
>TRBJ2-7|TRBV18|TRBD1|.
TGTGCCAGCTCACCTGTTGGGACAGGGGGTGGGGAGCAGTACTTC
CASSPVGTGGGEQYF
>TRBJ2-1|TRBV7-9|.|.
TGTGCCAGCAGCTTGCCGGGACTCCAGGTGAGCTCCTACAATGAGCAGTTCTTC
CASSLPGLQVSSYNEQFF
>TRBJ1-2|TRBV6-5|TRBD1|.
TGTGCCAGCAGTGATGACAGGGACTATGGCTACACCTTC
CASSDDRDYGYTF
>TRBJ2-1|TRBV7-3|TRBD2|.
TGTGCCAGCAGCATGGGACTAGCGGGTTACAATGAGCAGTTCTTC
CASSMGLAGYNEQFF
>TRBJ2-1|TRBV5-4|TRBD2|.
TGTGCCAGCAGCTTGGCCGGGACTAGCCGACCCGTCGAGCAGTTCTTC
CASSLAGTSRPVEQFF
>TRBJ2-7|TRBV28|TRBD1|.
TGTGCCAGCAGTACGACTCGACTGGGACAGGGAAAGCAGTACTTC
CASSTTRLGQGKQYF
>TRBJ1-4|TRBV10-3|.|few
TGTGCCATCAGTGAGGACAGAGGTGAAAAACTGTTTTTT
CAISEDRGEKLFF
>TRBJ1-5|TRBV19|TRBD1|.
TGTGCCAGTAGTACCCGACAGGGGGGCAATCAGCCCCAGCATTTT
CASSTRQGGNQPQHF
>TRBJ1-5|TRBV6-5|.|.
TGTGCCAGCAGTTACTCCGATGGGAAGGGTCAGCCCCAGCATTTT
CASSYSDGKGQPQHF
>TRBJ2-2|TRBV18|.|.
TGTGCCAGCTCACCTTCCAGGTTGAACACCGGGGAGCTGTTTTTT
CASSPSRLNTGELFF
>TRBJ2-2|TRBV7-7|TRBD2|.
TGTGCCAGCAGCTTAGCCGCTAGCGGGAGTTCCGGGGAGCTGTTTTTT
CASSLAASGSSGELFF
>TRBJ1-4|TRBV28|.|.
TGTGCCAGCTCAGGTGCCGGTGAAAAACTGTTTTTT
CASSGAGEKLFF
>TRBJ2-3|TRBV7-3|.|.
TGTGCCAGCAGCCTCCAGTTAGATACGCAGTATTTT
CASSLQLDTQYF
>TRBJ2-7|TRBV5-1|.|.
TGCGCCAGCAGCTTGGGGGACACCCGCTCCTACGAGCAGTACTTC
CASSLGDTRSYEQYF
>TRBJ1-2|TRBV6-1|TRBD1|.
TGTGCCAGCAGTGCGGACAGGGGAGTAGGCTACACCTTC
CASSADRGVGYTF
>TRBJ1-2|TRBV19|.|.
TGTGCCAGTAGCGAACAGGGCCCTAACTATGGCTACACCTTC
CASSEQGPNYGYTF
>TRBJ2-7|TRBV6-1|.|.
TGTGCCAGCAGTGAATTCCCAGGAAGCGAGCAGTACTTC
CASSEFPGSEQYF
>TRBJ2-7|TRBV28|TRBD1|.
TGTGCCAGCAGTTTCTTCGACGGCAGTACTACCAGGGGGCGCCCCTACGAGCAGTACTTC
CASSFFDGSTTRGRPYEQYF
>TRBJ2-1|TRBV11-1|.|.
TGTGCCAGCAGCTTAACTATTACACAGTACTCCTACAATGAGCAGTTCTTC
CASSLTITQYSYNEQFF
>TRBJ2-1|TRBV6-5|.|.
TGTGCCAGCGGGTCACCCGTATCCGATGAGCAGTTCTTC
CASGSPVSDEQFF
>TRBJ2-7|TRBV27|.|.
TGTGCCAAACTACCGGGTGCCTCCTACGAGCAGTACTTC
CAKLPGASYEQYF
>TRBJ1-1|TRBV28|TRBD1|few
TGTGCCAGCAGTGAAACAGGGGGCACTGAAGCTTTCTTT
CASSETGGTEAFF
>TRBJ1-5|TRBV6-6|.|.
TGTGCCAGCAGTCGTGAACCCGGGCTGAAACAGCCCCAGCATTTT
CASSREPGLKQPQHF
>TRBJ2-7|TRBV6-5|.|once
TGTGCCAGTAGGGCAGCGTACACCCACGAGCAGTACTTC
CASRAAYTHEQYF
>TRBJ2-3|TRBV2|.|.
TGTGCCAGCAGCCCCTGGGGAGTCGGCACAGATACGCAGTATTTT
CASSPWGVGTDTQYF
>TRBJ2-7|TRBV28|TRBD1|once
TGTGCCAGCAGAACGGGACAGGGAAAATACTACGAGCAGTACTTC
CASRTGQGKYYEQYF
>TRBJ2-1|TRBV5-6|.|once
TGTGCCAGCAGCTGGCTAACCAATGAGCAGTTCTTC
CASSWLTNEQFF
>TRBJ2-7|TRBV6-5|.|.
TGTGCCAGCAGTTACCACCCGACGGGAGCCTACGAGCAGTACTTC
CASSYHPTGAYEQYF
>TRBJ2-2|TRBV29-1|.|.
TGCAGCGGGGCGACAGCCGCGAACACCGGGGAGCTGTTTTTT
CSGATAANTGELFF
>TRBJ1-1|TRBV6-6|.|.
TGTGCCAGCAGTTACTCGGGACGGGGCACTGAAGCTTTCTTT
CASSYSGRGTEAFF
>TRBJ2-5|TRBV7-7|.|.
TGTGCCAGCAGCTTAGGGGGAGCTAGATTCCAAGAGACCCAGTACTTC
CASSLGGARFQETQYF
>TRBJ2-1|TRBV28|.|.
TGTGCCAGCAGTTTAATCGGACCCCGGAGTGAGCAGTTCTTC
CASSLIGPRSEQFF
>TRBJ2-7|TRBV5-1|.|.
TGCGCCAGCAGCACCCAAGCCCAGGGAGATGAGCAGTACTTC
CASSTQAQGDEQYF
>TRBJ1-5|TRBV19|.|.
TGTGCCAGTAGTATTTGGCCGAATCAGCCCCAGCATTTT
CASSIWPNQPQHF
>TRBJ2-1|TRBV5-1|TRBD1|.
TGCGCCAGCAGCTTGTTTCCCTCCGGGACAGGTCTTTACAATGAGCAGTTCTTC
CASSLFPSGTGLYNEQFF
>TRBJ1-1|TRBV19|TRBD1|once
TGTGCCAGTAGGCGACAGGGGAGCACTGAAGCTTTCTTT
CASRRQGSTEAFF
>TRBJ2-1|TRBV5-5|.|.
TGTGCCAGCAACCCGTGGGGCTCCTACAATGAGCAGTTCTTC
CASNPWGSYNEQFF
>TRBJ1-5|TRBV4-1|.|.
TGCGCCAGCAGCCAAGGACAGGCCTACGGAAGCAATCAGCCCCAGCATTTT
CASSQGQAYGSNQPQHF
>TRBJ1-5|TRBV12-5|.|.
TGTGCTAGTGGTTTGGTATTGGGGGGGAAGCCCCAGCATTTT
CASGLVLGGKPQHF
>TRBJ1-2|TRBV30|.|.
TGTGCCTGGAGTGTCCGGGGCGGCTACTATGGCTACACCTTC
CAWSVRGGYYGYTF
>TRBJ2-6|TRBV7-6|.|.
TGTGCCAGCAGCCTTGGGCCGTTAAGAGGGGCCAACGTCCTGACTTTC
CASSLGPLRGANVLTF